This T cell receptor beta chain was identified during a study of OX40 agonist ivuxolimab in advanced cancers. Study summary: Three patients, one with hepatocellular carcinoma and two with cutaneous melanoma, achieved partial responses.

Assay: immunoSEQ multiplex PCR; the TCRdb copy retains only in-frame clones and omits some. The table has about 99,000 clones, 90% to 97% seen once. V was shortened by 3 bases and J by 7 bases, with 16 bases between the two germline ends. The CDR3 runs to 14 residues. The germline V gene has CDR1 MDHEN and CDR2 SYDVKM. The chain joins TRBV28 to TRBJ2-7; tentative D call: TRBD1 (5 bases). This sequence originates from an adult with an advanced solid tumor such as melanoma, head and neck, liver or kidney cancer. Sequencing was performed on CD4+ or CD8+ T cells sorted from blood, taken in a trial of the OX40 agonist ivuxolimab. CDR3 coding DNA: TGTGCCAGCAGTTTCAGGGAAACTACGATTGAGCAGTACTTC. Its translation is CASSFRETTIEQYF. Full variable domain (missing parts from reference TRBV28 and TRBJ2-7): DVKVTQSSRYLVKRTGEKVFLECVQDMDHENMFWYRQDPGLGLRLIYFSYDVKMKEKGDIPEGYSVSREKKERFSLILESASTNQTSMYLCASSFRETTIEQYFGPGTRLTVT.